The entry below describes one T cell receptor beta chain. There are 15 residues in the CDR3. V lost 0 bases to trimming and J lost 4 bases; unmatched junction nucleotides: 2. Germline V gives CDR1 SGHTA, CDR2 FQGTGA. This sample is part of a study of blood T cell repertoires in COVID-19. For the study at large: Sites in the United States, Italy and Spain provided acute and convalescent COVID-19 samples. The analysed material was cDNA or gDNA that came from T cells, B-cell-depleted T cells, or PBMCs.

The authors' processing: Estimation of nucleated cell counts was performed using reference gene primer amplification. The protocol was immunoSEQ multiplex PCR, while the TCRdb copy is restricted to in-frame clones and leaves out a portion. V, J and clone size were drawn from that table, and D and trimming were deduced from the DNA. Of about 350,000 clones listed, more than 70% are singletons. Enrolment of Seattle patients took place during active infection, and they were followed longitudinally. The receptor was derived from a woman between 55 and 75 years old with COVID-19, enrolled during active disease. Sequencing input: peripheral blood. The rearrangement joins TRBV7-3 to TRBJ1-4, with 7 nucleotides matching TRBD1. CDR3 in DNA: TGTGCCAGCAGCTTAACTGGACAGGTTAATGAAAAACTGTTTTTT. It codes for CASSLTGQVNEKLFF.